These 6 T cell receptor beta chains were all obtained from the same sample, sequenced in a study of control samples from healthy donors and cancer patients. TCRdb's table, derived via immunoSEQ multiplex PCR, lists solely in-frame clones and lacks some. Here the sample spans 150,000 or so clones, approximately 90% being singletons. The sample was blood. These receptors were collected from a man aged 25 to 40 in good health.

The CDR3 DNA follows: TGTGCCAGCAGACAAACAACTAACTATGGCTACACCTTC. Its translation: CASRQTTNYGYTF. V gene TRBV6-5 combines with J gene TRBJ1-2; no definite D call. The CDR3 is 13 residues long. V lost 6 bases and J 0 bases, leaving 8 bases between the germline ends. Per the germline V gene, CDR1 is MNHEY and CDR2 is SVGAGI.

The chain employs TRBV13 and TRBJ2-5; D possibly matches TRBD1 or TRBD2 (5 bases each). V lost 2 bases to trimming and J lost 2 bases, with 12 bases between them. The CDR3 is 15 amino acids. CDR1 is PRHDT and CDR2 is FYEKMQ in the germline V gene (reference sequence). The CDR3, as DNA: TGTGCCAGCAGCTTAAAGGGGACCTCTCAAGAGACCCAGTACTTC. It encodes CASSLKGTSQETQYF.

The chain carries TRBV27 and TRBJ1-1, with 10 positions matching TRBD1. V lost 4 bases to trimming and J lost 5 bases; unmatched junction nucleotides: 7. Germline loops: CDR1 MNHEY, CDR2 SMNVEV (reference sequence). The CDR3 length is 15 residues. The CDR3 region has the DNA TGTGCCAGCAGTTCTCCGGGACAGGGGAAAACTGAAGCTTTCTTT. This codes for CASSSPGQGKTEAFF.

V gene TRBV20-1 combines with J gene TRBJ2-1; D unclear. The CDR3 covers 11 residues. Deletions cut 4 bases from V and 10 bases from J, with 11 bases between. Germline values: CDR1 DFQATT, CDR2 SNEGSKA (reference sequence). The CDR3 DNA is TGCAGTGCTAAGGGCCCGTCAGAGCAGTTCTTC. Translation: CSAKGPSEQFF.

This clone was detected a few times. The genes are TRBV15 and TRBJ2-3; D is possibly TRBD2 (6 bases). The CDR3 is 14 residues long. Trimming pared 9 bases from V and 2 bases from J, leaving 15 bases between. Germline assignment: CDR1 LNHNV and CDR2 YYDKDF (reference sequence). In DNA form, the CDR3 reads TGTGCCACTAGTCTGGGAGGCGTCACAGATACGCAGTATTTT. Translating it yields CATSLGGVTDTQYF.

The chain links TRBV12-3 or TRBV12-4 to TRBJ2-3, with D unclear. The V end was cut by 5 bases, the J end by 13 bases, with 13 bases between. This CDR3 is built from 11 residues. Written as DNA, the CDR3 is TGTGCCAGCAGTGTAGGCCTCCTGGAGTATTTT. This codes for CASSVGLLEYF.